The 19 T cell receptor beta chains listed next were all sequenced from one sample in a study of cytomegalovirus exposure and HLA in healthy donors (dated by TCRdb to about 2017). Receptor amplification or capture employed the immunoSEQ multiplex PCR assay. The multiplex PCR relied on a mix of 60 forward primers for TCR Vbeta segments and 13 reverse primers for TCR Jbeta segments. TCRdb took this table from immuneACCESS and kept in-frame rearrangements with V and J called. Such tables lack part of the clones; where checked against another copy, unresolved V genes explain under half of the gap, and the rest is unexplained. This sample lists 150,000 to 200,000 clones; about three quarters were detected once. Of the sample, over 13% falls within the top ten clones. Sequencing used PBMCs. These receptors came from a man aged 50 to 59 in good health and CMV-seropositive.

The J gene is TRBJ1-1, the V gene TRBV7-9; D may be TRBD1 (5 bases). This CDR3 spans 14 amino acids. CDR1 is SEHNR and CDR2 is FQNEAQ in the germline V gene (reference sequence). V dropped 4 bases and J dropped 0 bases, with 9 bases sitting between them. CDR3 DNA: TGTGCCAGCAGCTGGGGGGGAATGAACACTGAAGCTTTCTTT. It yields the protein CASSWGGMNTEAFF.

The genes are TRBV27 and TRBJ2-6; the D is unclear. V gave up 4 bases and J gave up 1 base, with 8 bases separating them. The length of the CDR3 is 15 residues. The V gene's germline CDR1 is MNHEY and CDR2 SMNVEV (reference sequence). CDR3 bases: TGTGCCAGCAGTTCATCCGGGTCTGGGGCCAACGTCCTGACTTTC. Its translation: CASSSSGSGANVLTF.

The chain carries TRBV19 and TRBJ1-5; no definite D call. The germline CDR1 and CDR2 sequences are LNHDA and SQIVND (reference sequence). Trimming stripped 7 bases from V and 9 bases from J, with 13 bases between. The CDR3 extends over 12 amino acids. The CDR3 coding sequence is TGTGCCAGTAATAAATCTGGAGGGCCCCAGCATTTT. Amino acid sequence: CASNKSGGPQHF.

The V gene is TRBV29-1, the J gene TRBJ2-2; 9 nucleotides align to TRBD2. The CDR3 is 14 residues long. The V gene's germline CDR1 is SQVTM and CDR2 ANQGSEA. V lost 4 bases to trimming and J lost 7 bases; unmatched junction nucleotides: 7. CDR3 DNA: TGCAGCGTTGGGTGGCGGGGGGGATTCGGGGAGCTGTTTTTT. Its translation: CSVGWRGGFGELFF.

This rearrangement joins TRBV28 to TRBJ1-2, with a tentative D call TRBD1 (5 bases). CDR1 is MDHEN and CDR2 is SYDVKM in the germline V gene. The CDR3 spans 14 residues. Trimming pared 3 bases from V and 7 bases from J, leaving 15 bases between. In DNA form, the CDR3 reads TGTGCCAGCAGTTTTGACAGTACCCTCGGTGGCTACACCTTC. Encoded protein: CASSFDSTLGGYTF.

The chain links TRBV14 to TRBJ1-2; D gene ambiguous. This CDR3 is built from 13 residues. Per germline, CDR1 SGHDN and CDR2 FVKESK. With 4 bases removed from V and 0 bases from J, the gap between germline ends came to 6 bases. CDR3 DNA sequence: TGTGCCAGCAGCCTACAGTCTAACTATGGCTACACCTTC. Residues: CASSLQSNYGYTF.

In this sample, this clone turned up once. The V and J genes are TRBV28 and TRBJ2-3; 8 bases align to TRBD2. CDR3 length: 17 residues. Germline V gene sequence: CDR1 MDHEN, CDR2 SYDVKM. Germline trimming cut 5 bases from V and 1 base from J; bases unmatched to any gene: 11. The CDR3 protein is CASSNSGLVEGTDTQYF. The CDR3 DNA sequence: TGTGCCAGCAGTAACTCGGGACTAGTCGAGGGCACAGATACGCAGTATTTT.

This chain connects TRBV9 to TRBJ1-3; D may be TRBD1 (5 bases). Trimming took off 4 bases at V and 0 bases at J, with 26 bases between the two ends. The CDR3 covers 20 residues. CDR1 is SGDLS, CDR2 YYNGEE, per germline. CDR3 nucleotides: TGTGCCAGCAGCTCCCCCCGGGCGGGGGTTCCGCTTTCCTCTGGAAACACCATATATTTT. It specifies CASSSPRAGVPLSSGNTIYF.

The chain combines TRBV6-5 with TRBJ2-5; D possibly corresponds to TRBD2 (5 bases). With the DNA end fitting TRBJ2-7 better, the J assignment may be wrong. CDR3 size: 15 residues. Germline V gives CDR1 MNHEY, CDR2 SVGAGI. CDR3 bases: TGTGCCAGCAGTTACTCGCGAGCGGTCCTCTACGAGCAGTACTTC. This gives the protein CASSYSRAVLYEQYF.

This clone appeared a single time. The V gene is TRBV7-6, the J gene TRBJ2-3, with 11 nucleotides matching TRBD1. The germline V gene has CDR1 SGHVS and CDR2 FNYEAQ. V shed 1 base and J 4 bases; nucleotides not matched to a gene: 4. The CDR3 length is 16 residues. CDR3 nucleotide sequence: TGTGCCAGCAGCTTAGGGACAGGGGGCATATCAGATACGCAGTATTTT. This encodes CASSLGTGGISDTQYF.

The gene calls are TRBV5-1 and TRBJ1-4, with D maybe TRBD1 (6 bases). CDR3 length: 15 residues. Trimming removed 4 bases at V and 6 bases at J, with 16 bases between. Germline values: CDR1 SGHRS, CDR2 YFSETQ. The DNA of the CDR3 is TGCGCCAGCAGCCCGTACGGGACATCTGATGAAAAACTGTTTTTT. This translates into CASSPYGTSDEKLFF.

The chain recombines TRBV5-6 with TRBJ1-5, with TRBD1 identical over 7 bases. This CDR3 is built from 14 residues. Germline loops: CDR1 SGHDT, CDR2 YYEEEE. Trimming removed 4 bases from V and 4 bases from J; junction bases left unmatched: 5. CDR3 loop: CASSRGTVNQPQHF. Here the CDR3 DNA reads TGTGCCAGCAGCCGGGGGACAGTTAATCAGCCCCAGCATTTT.

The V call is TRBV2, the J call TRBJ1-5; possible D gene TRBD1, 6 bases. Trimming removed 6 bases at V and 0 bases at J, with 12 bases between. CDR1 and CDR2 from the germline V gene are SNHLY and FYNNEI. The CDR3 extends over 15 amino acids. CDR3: CASRPAGDSNQPQHF. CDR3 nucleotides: TGTGCCAGCAGGCCGGCAGGGGATAGCAATCAGCCCCAGCATTTT.

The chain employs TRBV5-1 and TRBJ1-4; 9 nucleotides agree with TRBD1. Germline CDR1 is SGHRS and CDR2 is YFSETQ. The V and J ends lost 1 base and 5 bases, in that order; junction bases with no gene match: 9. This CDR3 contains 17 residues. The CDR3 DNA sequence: TGCGCCAGCAGCTTGATGGGACAGGGCGGGGGAAATGAAAAACTGTTTTTT. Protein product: CASSLMGQGGGNEKLFF.

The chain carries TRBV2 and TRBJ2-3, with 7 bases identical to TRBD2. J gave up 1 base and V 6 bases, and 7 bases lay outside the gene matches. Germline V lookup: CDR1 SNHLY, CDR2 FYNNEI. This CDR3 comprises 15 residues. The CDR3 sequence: CASSRREARTDTQYF. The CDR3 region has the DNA TGTGCCAGCAGCAGACGGGAGGCCCGCACAGATACGCAGTATTTT.

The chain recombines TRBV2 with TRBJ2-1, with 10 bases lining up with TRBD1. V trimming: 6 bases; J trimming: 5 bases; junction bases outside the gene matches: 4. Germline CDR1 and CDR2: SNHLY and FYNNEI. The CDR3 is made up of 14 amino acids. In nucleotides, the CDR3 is TGTGCCAGCAGGTGGGGACAGGGGAACAATGAGCAGTTCTTC. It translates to CASRWGQGNNEQFF.

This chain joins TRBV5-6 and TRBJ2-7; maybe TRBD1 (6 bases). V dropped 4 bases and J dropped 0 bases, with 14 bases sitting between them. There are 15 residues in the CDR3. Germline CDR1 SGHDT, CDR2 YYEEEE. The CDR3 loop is CASSPWAGVSYEQYV. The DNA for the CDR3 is TGTGCCAGCAGCCCCTGGGCAGGGGTCTCCTACGAGCAGTACGTC.

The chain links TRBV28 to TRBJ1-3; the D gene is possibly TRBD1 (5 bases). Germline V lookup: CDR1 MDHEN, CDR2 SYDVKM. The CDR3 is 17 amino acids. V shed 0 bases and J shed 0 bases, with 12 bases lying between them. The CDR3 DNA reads TGTGCCAGCAGTTTATGGGGGGAGGGGCTCTCTGGAAACACCATATATTTT. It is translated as CASSLWGEGLSGNTIYF.

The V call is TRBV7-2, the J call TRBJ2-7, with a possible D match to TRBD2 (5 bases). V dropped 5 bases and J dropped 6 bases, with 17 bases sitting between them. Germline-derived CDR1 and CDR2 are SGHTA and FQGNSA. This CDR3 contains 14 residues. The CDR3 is CASSTENGVGEQYF. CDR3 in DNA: TGTGCCAGCAGCACTGAGAACGGGGTGGGCGAGCAGTACTTC.